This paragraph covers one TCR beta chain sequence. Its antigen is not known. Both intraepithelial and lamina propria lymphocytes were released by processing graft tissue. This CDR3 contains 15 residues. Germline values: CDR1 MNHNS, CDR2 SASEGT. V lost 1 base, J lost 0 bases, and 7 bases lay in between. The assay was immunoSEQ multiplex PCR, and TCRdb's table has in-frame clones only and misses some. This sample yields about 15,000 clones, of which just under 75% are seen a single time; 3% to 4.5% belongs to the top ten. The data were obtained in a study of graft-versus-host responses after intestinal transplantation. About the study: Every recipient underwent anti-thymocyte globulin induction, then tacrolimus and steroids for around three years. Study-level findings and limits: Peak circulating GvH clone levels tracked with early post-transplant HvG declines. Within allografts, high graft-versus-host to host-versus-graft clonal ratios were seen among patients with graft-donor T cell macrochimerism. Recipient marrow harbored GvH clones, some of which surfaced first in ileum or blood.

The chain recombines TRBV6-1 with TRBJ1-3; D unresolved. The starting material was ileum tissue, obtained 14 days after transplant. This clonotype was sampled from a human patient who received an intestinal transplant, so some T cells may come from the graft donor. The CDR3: CASSEGGYSGNTIYF. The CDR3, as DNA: TGTGCCAGCAGTGAAGGGGGATACTCTGGAAACACCATATATTTT.